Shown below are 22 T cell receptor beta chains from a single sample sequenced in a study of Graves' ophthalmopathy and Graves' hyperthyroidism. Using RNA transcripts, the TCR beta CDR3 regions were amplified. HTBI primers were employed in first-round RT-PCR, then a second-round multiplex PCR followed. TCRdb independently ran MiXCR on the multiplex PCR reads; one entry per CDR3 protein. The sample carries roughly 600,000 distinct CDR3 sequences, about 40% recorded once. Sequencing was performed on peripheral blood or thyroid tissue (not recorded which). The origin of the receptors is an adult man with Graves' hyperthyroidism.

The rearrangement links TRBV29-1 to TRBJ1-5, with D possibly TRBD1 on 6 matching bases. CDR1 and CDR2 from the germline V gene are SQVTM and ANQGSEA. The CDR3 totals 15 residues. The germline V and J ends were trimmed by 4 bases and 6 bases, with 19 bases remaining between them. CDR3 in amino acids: CSVGLGAVGTQPQHF. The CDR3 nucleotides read TGCAGCGTTGGATTGGGGGCGGTGGGCACTCAGCCCCAGCATTTT. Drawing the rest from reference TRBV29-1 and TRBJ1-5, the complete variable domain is SAVISQKPSRDICQRGTSLTIQCQVDSQVTMMFWYRQQPGQSLTLIATANQGSEATYESGFVIDKFPISRPNLTFSTLTVSNMSPEDSSIYLCSVGLGAVGTQPQHFGDGTRLSIL.

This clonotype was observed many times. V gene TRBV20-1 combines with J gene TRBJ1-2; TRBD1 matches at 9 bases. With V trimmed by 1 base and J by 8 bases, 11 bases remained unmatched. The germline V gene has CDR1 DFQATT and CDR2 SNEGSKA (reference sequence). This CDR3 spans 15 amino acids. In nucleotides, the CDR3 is TGCAGTGCTAGAGCATCTGTGGGACAGGGCGGAGGCTACACCTTC. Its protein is CSARASVGQGGGYTF.

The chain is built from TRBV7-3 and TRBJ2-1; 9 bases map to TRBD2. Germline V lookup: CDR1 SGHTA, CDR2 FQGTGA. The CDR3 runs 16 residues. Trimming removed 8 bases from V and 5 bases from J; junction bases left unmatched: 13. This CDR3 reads CASGSDGSGSHNEQFF. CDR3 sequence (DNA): TGTGCCAGCGGGTCCGACGGTAGCGGGAGCCACAATGAGCAGTTCTTC.

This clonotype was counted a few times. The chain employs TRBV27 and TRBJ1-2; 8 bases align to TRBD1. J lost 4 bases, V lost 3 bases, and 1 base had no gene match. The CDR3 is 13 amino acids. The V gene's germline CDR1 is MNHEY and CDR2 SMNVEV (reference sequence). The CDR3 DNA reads TGTGCCAGCAGTTTTCAGGGGGCCTATGGCTACACCTTC. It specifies CASSFQGAYGYTF.

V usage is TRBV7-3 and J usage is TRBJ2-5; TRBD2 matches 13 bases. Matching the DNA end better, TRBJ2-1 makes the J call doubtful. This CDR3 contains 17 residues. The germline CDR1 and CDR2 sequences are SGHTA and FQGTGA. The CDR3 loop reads CASSLSAGLAGNNEQFF. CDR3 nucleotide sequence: TGTGCCAGCAGCTTAAGTGCGGGACTAGCGGGAAACAATGAGCAGTTCTTC.

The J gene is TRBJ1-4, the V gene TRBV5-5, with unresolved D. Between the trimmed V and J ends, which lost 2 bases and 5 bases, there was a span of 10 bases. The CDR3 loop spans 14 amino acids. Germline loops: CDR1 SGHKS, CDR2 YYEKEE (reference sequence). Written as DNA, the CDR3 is TGTGCCAGCAGCTTAGGAGGTGAAAATGAAAAACTGTTTTTT. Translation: CASSLGGENEKLFF.

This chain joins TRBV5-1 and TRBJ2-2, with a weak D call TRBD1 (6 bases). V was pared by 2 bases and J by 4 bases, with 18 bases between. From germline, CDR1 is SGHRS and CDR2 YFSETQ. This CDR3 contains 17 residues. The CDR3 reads CASSFSLNTGFTGELFF. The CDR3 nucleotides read TGCGCCAGCAGCTTCTCTTTGAACACAGGGTTCACCGGGGAGCTGTTTTTT.

The CDR3 bases are TGTGCCACCAGTGTGAGGGGGCGATACAATGAGCAGTTCTTC. Translating gives CATSVRGRYNEQFF. The chain combines TRBV24-1 with TRBJ2-5; 7 nucleotides line up with TRBD1. The end of the DNA fits TRBJ2-1 better, so the J call may be wrong. Looked up from germline, CDR1 is KGHDR and CDR2 is SFDVKD. CDR3 length equals 14 residues.

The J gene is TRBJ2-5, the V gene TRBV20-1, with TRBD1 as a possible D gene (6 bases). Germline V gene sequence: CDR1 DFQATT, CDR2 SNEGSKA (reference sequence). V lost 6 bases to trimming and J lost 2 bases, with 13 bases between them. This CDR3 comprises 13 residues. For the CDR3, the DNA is TGCAGTGCGGAAGGACAGCGTCAAGAGACCCAGTACTTC. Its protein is CSAEGQRQETQYF.

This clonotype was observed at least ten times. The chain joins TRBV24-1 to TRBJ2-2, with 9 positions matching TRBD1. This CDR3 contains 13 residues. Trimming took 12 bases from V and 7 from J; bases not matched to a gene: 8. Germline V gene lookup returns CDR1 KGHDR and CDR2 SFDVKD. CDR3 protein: CASCDRGDGELFF. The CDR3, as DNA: TGTGCCTCTTGTGACAGGGGGGACGGGGAGCTGTTTTTT.

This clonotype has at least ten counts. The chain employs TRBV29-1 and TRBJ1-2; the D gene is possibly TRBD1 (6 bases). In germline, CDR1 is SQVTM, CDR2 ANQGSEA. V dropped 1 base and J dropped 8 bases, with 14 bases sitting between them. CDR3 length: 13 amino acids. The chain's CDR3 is CSVEGAGVGGYTF. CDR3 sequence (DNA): TGCAGCGTTGAAGGTGCAGGGGTAGGGGGCTACACCTTC.

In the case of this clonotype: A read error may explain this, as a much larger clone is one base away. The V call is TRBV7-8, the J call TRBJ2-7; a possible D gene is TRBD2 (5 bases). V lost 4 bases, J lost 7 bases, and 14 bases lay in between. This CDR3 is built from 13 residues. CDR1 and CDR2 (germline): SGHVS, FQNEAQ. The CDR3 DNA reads TGTGCCAGCAGCTGGGAGCCCGGTTTAGAGCAGTACTTC. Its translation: CASSWEPGLEQYF.

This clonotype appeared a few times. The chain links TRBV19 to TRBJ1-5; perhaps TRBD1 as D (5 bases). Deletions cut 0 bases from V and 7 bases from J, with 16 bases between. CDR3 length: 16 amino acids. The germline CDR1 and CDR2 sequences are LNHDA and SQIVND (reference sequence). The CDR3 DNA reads TGTGCCAGTAGTATAGAGGAGGGGCCTCCCGGCCAGCCCCAGCATTTT. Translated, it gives CASSIEEGPPGQPQHF. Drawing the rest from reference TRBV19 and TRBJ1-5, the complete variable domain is DGGITQSPKYLFRKEGQNVTLSCEQNLNHDAMYWYRQDPGQGLRLIYYSQIVNDFQKGDIAEGYSVSREKKESFPLTVTSAQKNPTAFYLCASSIEEGPPGQPQHFGDGTRLSIL.

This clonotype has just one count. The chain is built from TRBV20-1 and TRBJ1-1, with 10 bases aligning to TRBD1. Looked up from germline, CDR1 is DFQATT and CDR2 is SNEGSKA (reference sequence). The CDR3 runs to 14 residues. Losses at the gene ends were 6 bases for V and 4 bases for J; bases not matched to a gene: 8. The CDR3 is CSALNRDRGTEAFF. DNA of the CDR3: TGCAGTGCCCTGAACCGGGACAGGGGCACTGAAGCTTTCTTT.

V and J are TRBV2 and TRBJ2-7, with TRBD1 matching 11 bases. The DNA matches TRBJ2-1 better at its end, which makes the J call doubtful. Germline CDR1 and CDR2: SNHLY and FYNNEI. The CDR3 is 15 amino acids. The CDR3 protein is CASSEADRGRDEQFF. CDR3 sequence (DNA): TGTGCCAGCAGCGAGGCGGACAGGGGGCGAGATGAGCAGTTCTTC.

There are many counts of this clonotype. The CDR3 DNA is TGTGCCATCAGTGAGTCAGGGGGGACAGTTGTCTACGAGCAGTACTTC. It encodes CAISESGGTVVYEQYF. The chain employs TRBV10-3 and TRBJ2-7, with a weak D call TRBD1 (7 bases). The CDR3 sequence is 16 residues long. V lost 0 bases, J lost 3 bases, and 15 bases lay in between. The germline V gene encodes CDR1 ENHRY and CDR2 SYGVKD.

This CDR3 reads CASSLREGGELFF. CDR3 in DNA: TGTGCCAGCAGTTTACGGGAGGGCGGGGAGCTGTTTTTT. V and J are TRBV28 and TRBJ2-2; TRBD2 aligns across 8 bases. The junction had 0 bases not matched to a gene; V was cut back by 2 bases and J by 7 bases. CDR3 length: 13 residues. CDR1 MDHEN and CDR2 SYDVKM come from the germline V gene.

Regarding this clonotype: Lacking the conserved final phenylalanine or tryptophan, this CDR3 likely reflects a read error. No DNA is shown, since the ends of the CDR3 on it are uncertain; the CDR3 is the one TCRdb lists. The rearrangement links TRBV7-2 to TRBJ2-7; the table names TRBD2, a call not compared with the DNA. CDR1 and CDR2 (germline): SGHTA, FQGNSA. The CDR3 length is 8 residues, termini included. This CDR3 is CASSSLAG.

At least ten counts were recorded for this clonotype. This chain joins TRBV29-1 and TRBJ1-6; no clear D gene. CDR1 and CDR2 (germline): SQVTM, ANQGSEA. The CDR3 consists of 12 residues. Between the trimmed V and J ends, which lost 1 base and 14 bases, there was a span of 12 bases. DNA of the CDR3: TGCAGCGTTGAAGGGCCCGGGAAGGCCCTCCACTTT. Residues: CSVEGPGKALHF. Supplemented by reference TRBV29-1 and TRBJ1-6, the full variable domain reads SAVISQKPSRDICQRGTSLTIQCQVDSQVTMMFWYRQQPGQSLTLIATANQGSEATYESGFVIDKFPISRPNLTFSTLTVSNMSPEDSSIYLCSVEGPGKALHFGNGTRLTVT.

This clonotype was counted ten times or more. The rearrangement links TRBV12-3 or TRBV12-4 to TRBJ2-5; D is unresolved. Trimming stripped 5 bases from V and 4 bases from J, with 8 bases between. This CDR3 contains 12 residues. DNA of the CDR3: TGTGCCAGCAGTGGATATCGAGAGACCCAGTACTTC. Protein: CASSGYRETQYF.

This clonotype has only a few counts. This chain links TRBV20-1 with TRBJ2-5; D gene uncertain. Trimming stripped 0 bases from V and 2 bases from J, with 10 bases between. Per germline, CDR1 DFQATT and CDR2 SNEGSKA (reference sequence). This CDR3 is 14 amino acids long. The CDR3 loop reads CSARDHLVQETQYF. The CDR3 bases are TGCAGTGCTAGAGATCATCTGGTACAAGAGACCCAGTACTTC.

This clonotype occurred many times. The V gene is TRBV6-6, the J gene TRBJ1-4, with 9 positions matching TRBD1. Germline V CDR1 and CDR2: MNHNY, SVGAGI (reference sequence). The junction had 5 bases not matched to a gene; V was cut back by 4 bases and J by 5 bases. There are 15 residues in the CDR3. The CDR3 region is CASSSGGTGNEKLFF. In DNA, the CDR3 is TGTGCCAGCAGTTCCGGCGGGACAGGGAATGAAAAACTGTTTTTT.